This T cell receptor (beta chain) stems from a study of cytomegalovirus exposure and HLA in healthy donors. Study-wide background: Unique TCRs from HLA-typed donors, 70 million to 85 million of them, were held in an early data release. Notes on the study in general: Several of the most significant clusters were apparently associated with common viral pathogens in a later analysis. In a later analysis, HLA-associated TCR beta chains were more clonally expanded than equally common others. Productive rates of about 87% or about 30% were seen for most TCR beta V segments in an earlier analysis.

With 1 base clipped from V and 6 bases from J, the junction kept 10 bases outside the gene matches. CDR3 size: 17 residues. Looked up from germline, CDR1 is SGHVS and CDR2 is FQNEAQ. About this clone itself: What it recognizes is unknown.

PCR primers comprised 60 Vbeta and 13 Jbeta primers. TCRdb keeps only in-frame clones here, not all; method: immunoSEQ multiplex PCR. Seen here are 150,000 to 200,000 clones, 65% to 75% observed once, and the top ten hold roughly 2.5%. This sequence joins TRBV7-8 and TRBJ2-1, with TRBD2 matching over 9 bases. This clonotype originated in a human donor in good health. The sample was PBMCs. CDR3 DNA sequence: TGTGCCAGCAGCTTAGGGGGGCGGGGGGGCCCCGGCAATGAGCAGTTCTTC. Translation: CASSLGGRGGPGNEQFF.